These T cell receptor beta chains were read from a single sample in a study of cytomegalovirus exposure and HLA in healthy donors. Profiling relied on immunoSEQ multiplex PCR, and the TCRdb table lists in-frame clones only, not all of them. This sample yields about 160,000 clones, of which around 80% are seen a single time; about 4.5% belongs to the top ten. Sequenced: PBMCs. These receptor sequences come from a man aged 25 to 40 in good health and CMV-seronegative. CDR3s include the opening cysteine and the closing phenylalanine or tryptophan. The D gene is left open where the match is weak. Only some rows state a clone size, as once, few, many or a class for expanded clones.

V: TRBV18; D: TRBD1; size: NA; length: 14; J: TRBJ2-1; DNA: TGTGCCAGCTCACCACCGACAGGGAGCGATGAGCAGTTCTTC; CDR3: CASSPPTGSDEQFF
V: TRBV30; D: NA; size: NA; length: 14; J: TRBJ2-1; DNA: TGTGCCTGGAACCCGACAGCAAAATACAATGAGCAGTTCTTC; CDR3: CAWNPTAKYNEQFF
V: TRBV30; D: NA; size: NA; length: 14; J: TRBJ1-3; DNA: TGTGCCTGGAGTGTAGGGACAACTGGAAACACCATATATTTT; CDR3: CAWSVGTTGNTIYF
V: TRBV7-2; D: TRBD2; size: NA; length: 18; J: TRBJ2-1; DNA: TGTGCCAGCAGCTTCGTCGTAGGTCTAGCGGGTATATTCAATGAGCAGTTCTTC; CDR3: CASSFVVGLAGIFNEQFF
V: TRBV7-9; D: NA; size: NA; length: 16; J: TRBJ1-2; DNA: TGTGCCAGCAGCCGACAAAGGGGCAGGGGTGCCTATGGCTACACCTTC; CDR3: CASSRQRGRGAYGYTF
V: TRBV28; D: TRBD1; size: NA; length: 15; J: TRBJ1-5; DNA: TGTGCCAGCAGTCGCCGGCGACAGGGTAATCAGCCCCAGCATTTT; CDR3: CASSRRRQGNQPQHF
V: TRBV7-3; D: TRBD2; size: few; length: 17; J: TRBJ2-1; DNA: TGTGCCAGCAGCGGGGGGTTGGCGGGAGGGCCTAGTCATGAGCAGTTCTTC; CDR3: CASSGGLAGGPSHEQFF
V: TRBV20-1; D: TRBD2; size: once; length: 11; J: TRBJ2-7; DNA: TGCAGAGCCGCGGGGGGGAGCGAGCAGTACTTC; CDR3: CRAAGGSEQYF
V: TRBV18; D: NA; size: NA; length: 16; J: TRBJ1-2; DNA: TGTGCCAGCTCACCATCAACTACGGGAGGCCCCTATGGCTACACCTTC; CDR3: CASSPSTTGGPYGYTF
V: TRBV30; D: NA; size: NA; length: 11; J: TRBJ1-5; DNA: TGTGCCTGGAGTGGCGGTGGGCCCCAGCATTTT; CDR3: CAWSGGGPQHF
V: TRBV6-5; D: NA; size: NA; length: 16; J: TRBJ2-1; DNA: TGTGCCAGCAGTTACTCGATGGAGGGGATTTACAATGAGCAGTTCTTC; CDR3: CASSYSMEGIYNEQFF
V: TRBV7-9; D: NA; size: NA; length: 15; J: TRBJ1-1; DNA: TGTGCCAGCAGCTTAGTACCGGGAAGTCGAACTGAAGCTTTCTTT; CDR3: CASSLVPGSRTEAFF
V: TRBV29-1; D: TRBD1; size: NA; length: 14; J: TRBJ1-1; DNA: TGCAGCGCCGGACAGGGGAAATATGACACTGAAGCTTTCTTT; CDR3: CSAGQGKYDTEAFF
V: TRBV29-1; D: NA; size: NA; length: 17; J: TRBJ1-2; DNA: TGCAGCGTTGACTCCCAGGGGTCCCCAATGCCCCGCTATGGCTACACCTTC; CDR3: CSVDSQGSPMPRYGYTF
V: TRBV7-2; D: NA; size: NA; length: 12; J: TRBJ1-5; DNA: TGTGCCAGCAGCTTCGGGGATCAGCCCCAGCATTTT; CDR3: CASSFGDQPQHF
V: TRBV6-5; D: NA; size: few; length: 11; J: TRBJ1-1; DNA: TGTGCCAGCAGTTATCCAGCTGAAGCTTTCTTT; CDR3: CASSYPAEAFF
V: TRBV19; D: TRBD1; size: NA; length: 12; J: TRBJ1-5; DNA: TGTGCCAGTACTACAGGGGTACAGCCCCAGCATTTT; CDR3: CASTTGVQPQHF
V: TRBV5-6; D: NA; size: NA; length: 14; J: TRBJ2-7; DNA: TGTGCCAGCAGCTTGGGGAGTCTTGGCTACGAGCAGTACTTC; CDR3: CASSLGSLGYEQYF
V: TRBV7-2; D: NA; size: NA; length: 14; J: TRBJ1-1; DNA: TGTGCCAGCGGGGGCAGTTCATTGAACACTGAAGCTTTCTTT; CDR3: CASGGSSLNTEAFF
V: TRBV5-4; D: NA; size: NA; length: 14; J: TRBJ1-6; DNA: TGTGCCAGCAGCCCGGGACGGGGCGGCGGGGCCCTCCACTTT; CDR3: CASSPGRGGGALHF
V: TRBV6-5; D: NA; size: NA; length: 16; J: TRBJ1-3; DNA: TGTGCCAGCAGTTCGACAGCACCTAACTCTGGAAACACCATATATTTT; CDR3: CASSSTAPNSGNTIYF
V: TRBV5-6; D: NA; size: NA; length: 16; J: TRBJ1-3; DNA: TGTGCCAGCAGCGGGGACTTTTCCGCCTCTGGAAACACCATATATTTT; CDR3: CASSGDFSASGNTIYF
V: TRBV29-1; D: NA; size: NA; length: 13; J: TRBJ2-3; DNA: TGCAGCGTTGAAGATCAGGGGCCAGATACGCAGTATTTT; CDR3: CSVEDQGPDTQYF
V: TRBV28; D: NA; size: once; length: 17; J: TRBJ2-5; DNA: TGTGCCAGCAGTCCCCCTCCGGGGGAAGGGGTCAGGGAGACCCAGTACTTC; CDR3: CASSPPPGEGVRETQYF
V: TRBV7-2; D: NA; size: few; length: 16; J: TRBJ1-6; DNA: TGTGCCAGCAGCCTACATCCCGGGAGTAATAATTCACCCCTCCACTTT; CDR3: CASSLHPGSNNSPLHF
V: TRBV28; D: TRBD2; size: once; length: 17; J: TRBJ2-2; DNA: TGTGCCAGCAGTGCCGCCACTAGCGGGGGGAACACCGGGGAGCTGTTTTTT; CDR3: CASSAATSGGNTGELFF
V: TRBV23-1; D: NA; size: NA; length: 16; J: TRBJ1-4; DNA: TGCGCCAGCAGTCAATCGAAACGACTTACTGAGGAAAAACTGTTTTTT; CDR3: CASSQSKRLTEEKLFF
V: TRBV14; D: TRBD1; size: NA; length: 15; J: TRBJ2-7; DNA: TGTGCCAGCAGCCAGAACAGGGGAACTACCTACGAGCAGTACTTC; CDR3: CASSQNRGTTYEQYF
V: TRBV15; D: NA; size: NA; length: 14; J: TRBJ2-3; DNA: TGTGCCACCAGCAGGGGAGTGAGAACAGATACGCAGTATTTT; CDR3: CATSRGVRTDTQYF
V: TRBV30; D: NA; size: NA; length: 13; J: TRBJ1-4; DNA: TGTGCCTGGAGTGTAATGGGAGGGGAAAAACTGTTTTTT; CDR3: CAWSVMGGEKLFF
V: TRBV9; D: NA; size: NA; length: 14; J: TRBJ1-2; DNA: TGTGCCAGCAGCGTAGGTTGGGCCGACTATGGCTACACCTTC; CDR3: CASSVGWADYGYTF
V: TRBV5-1; D: NA; size: NA; length: 15; J: TRBJ1-2; DNA: TGCGCCAGCAGCCCAGACAGGCCCCCAAACTATGGCTACACCTTC; CDR3: CASSPDRPPNYGYTF
V: TRBV29-1; D: TRBD1; size: NA; length: 12; J: TRBJ1-1; DNA: TGCAGCGTTAGCTCGACAGGGTTGAGAGCTTTCTTT; CDR3: CSVSSTGLRAFF
V: TRBV7-9; D: NA; size: NA; length: 12; J: TRBJ1-1; DNA: TGTGCCAGCAGCCTTCCAGGGATTGAAGCTTTCTTT; CDR3: CASSLPGIEAFF
V: TRBV27; D: TRBD1; size: NA; length: 15; J: TRBJ2-7; DNA: TGTGCCAGCAGTCCCCGACAGGGGCTCTCCTACGAGCAGTACTTC; CDR3: CASSPRQGLSYEQYF
V: TRBV7-2; D: NA; size: NA; length: 11; J: TRBJ2-5; DNA: TGTGCCAGCAGCCCCAAAGAGACCCAGTACTTC; CDR3: CASSPKETQYF
V: TRBV6-1; D: TRBD1; size: NA; length: 15; J: TRBJ2-7; DNA: TGTGCCAGCGGGTTTGGGACAGGGAGTAACTACGAGCAGTACTTC; CDR3: CASGFGTGSNYEQYF
V: TRBV18; D: NA; size: once; length: 13; J: TRBJ1-5; DNA: TGTGCCAGCTCCCCCGGGAGGCTTCAGCCCCAGCATTTT; CDR3: CASSPGRLQPQHF
V: TRBV7-9; D: TRBD2; size: few; length: 16; J: TRBJ2-7; DNA: TGTGCCAGCAGCCCCGGACTAGCGGGAGACTCCTACGAGCAGTACTTC; CDR3: CASSPGLAGDSYEQYF
V: TRBV28; D: NA; size: NA; length: 18; J: TRBJ2-7; DNA: TGTGCCAGCAGTTTAGAGTCCAATAGCGGCCTTCGTTGGAACGAGCAGTACTTC; CDR3: CASSLESNSGLRWNEQYF
V: TRBV28; D: TRBD1; size: few; length: 16; J: TRBJ1-1; DNA: TGTGCCAGCCGTCGGCCTTTCAGGACAGGGTACACTGAAGCTTTCTTT; CDR3: CASRRPFRTGYTEAFF
V: TRBV28; D: NA; size: NA; length: 12; J: TRBJ1-2; DNA: TGTGCCAGCAGTTTTCCGCAGGGAGGCTACACCTTC; CDR3: CASSFPQGGYTF
V: TRBV28; D: TRBD2; size: NA; length: 11; J: TRBJ2-7; DNA: TGTGCCAGCTCAAGGGAGGGTCGACAGTACTTC; CDR3: CASSREGRQYF
V: TRBV9; D: NA; size: NA; length: 14; J: TRBJ1-5; DNA: TGTGCCAGCAGCGTAGGACAGGCTGGCCAGCCCCAGCATTTT; CDR3: CASSVGQAGQPQHF
V: TRBV4-2; D: TRBD1; size: NA; length: 15; J: TRBJ2-7; DNA: TGTGCCAGCAGCCAAGAGGGGTGGACAGGGTACGAGCAGTACTTC; CDR3: CASSQEGWTGYEQYF
V: TRBV28; D: TRBD1; size: once; length: 15; J: TRBJ1-2; DNA: TGTGCCAGCATTTTAGGACAGGGGGTGAACTATGGCTACACCTTC; CDR3: CASILGQGVNYGYTF
V: TRBV7-3; D: NA; size: NA; length: 15; J: TRBJ2-2; DNA: TGTGCCAGCAGCTTAATCCAACACGCCACCGGGGAGCTGTTTTTT; CDR3: CASSLIQHATGELFF
V: TRBV7-9; D: NA; size: NA; length: 11; J: TRBJ2-5; DNA: TGTGCCACCCCAGGGAAAGAGACCCAGTACTTC; CDR3: CATPGKETQYF
V: TRBV15; D: NA; size: NA; length: 12; J: TRBJ1-1; DNA: TGTGCCACCAGCAGAGGGAGGCTGGAAGCTTTCTTT; CDR3: CATSRGRLEAFF
V: TRBV6-6; D: TRBD1; size: NA; length: 13; J: TRBJ1-5; DNA: TGTGCCAGCAATCGGGACAGGATTCAGCCCCAGCATTTT; CDR3: CASNRDRIQPQHF
V: TRBV5-6; D: TRBD1; size: few; length: 19; J: TRBJ1-2; DNA: TGTGCCAGCAGCCTTACCCTAGGACAGGGGGCGCGTTGGAACTATGGCTACACCTTC; CDR3: CASSLTLGQGARWNYGYTF
V: TRBV28; D: NA; size: NA; length: 16; J: TRBJ1-5; DNA: TGTGCCAGCAGTTTCTTGGGCGGGCAGGACTATCAGCCCCAGCATTTT; CDR3: CASSFLGGQDYQPQHF
V: TRBV5-8; D: TRBD2; size: few; length: 15; J: TRBJ2-7; DNA: TGTGCCAGCAGCCACCCACGAGCGGGAGCTCTGGGGCAGTACTTC; CDR3: CASSHPRAGALGQYF
V: TRBV9; D: TRBD2; size: NA; length: 16; J: TRBJ2-5; DNA: TGTGCCAGCAGCGTAGCGGGAACTAGCGAATCACAGGAGCAGTACTTC; CDR3: CASSVAGTSESQEQYF
V: TRBV28; D: TRBD1; size: few; length: 17; J: TRBJ1-1; DNA: TGTGCCAGCAGTTCTTACGGGACAGGCCCCCGGGACACTGAAGCTTTCTTT; CDR3: CASSSYGTGPRDTEAFF
V: TRBV6-5; D: NA; size: NA; length: 14; J: TRBJ1-1; DNA: TGTGCCAGCAGTTTAAGCGGGGGTAACACTGAAGCTTTCTTT; CDR3: CASSLSGGNTEAFF
V: TRBV2; D: NA; size: NA; length: 11; J: TRBJ1-2; DNA: TGTGCCAGCAGGGAGGGCTATGGCTACACCTTC; CDR3: CASREGYGYTF
V: TRBV6-5; D: TRBD1; size: NA; length: 14; J: TRBJ1-4; DNA: TGTGCCAGCAGTACGGACAGGGATAATGAAAAACTGTTTTTT; CDR3: CASSTDRDNEKLFF
V: TRBV30; D: NA; size: NA; length: 15; J: TRBJ2-1; DNA: TGTGCCTGGAGTGTGGGGGACTCACTCTACAATGAGCAGTTCTTC; CDR3: CAWSVGDSLYNEQFF